This T cell receptor (beta chain) was captured in a study of OX40 agonist ivuxolimab in advanced cancers. In the study overall: Patients with hepatocellular carcinoma, melanoma, renal cell or head and neck cancer made up the dose-escalation patients. Three patients had partial responses: one hepatocellular carcinoma, two cutaneous melanoma.

Notes on this clone: The antigen remains unidentified.

Data came from immunoSEQ multiplex PCR; TCRdb stores just in-frame clones and leaves some out. The sample lists about 46,000 clones; about 89% were seen once. General observations from the study: Antigen specificity was not determined for the expanded peripheral T cells.

Sequencing was performed on CD4+ or CD8+ T cells sorted from blood, taken in a trial of the OX40 agonist ivuxolimab. The TCR originated in an adult with an advanced solid tumor such as melanoma, head and neck, liver or kidney cancer.

The CDR3 reads CAGSKAGSYRAHSPLHF. CDR3 bases: TGTGCCGGCAGCAAAGCGGGTTCGTACAGGGCACATTCACCCCTCCACTTT. The chain employs TRBV21-1 and TRBJ1-6; TRBD1, the table's D call, lacks a check against the DNA. TRBV21-1 is labeled a pseudogene. This CDR3 contains 17 residues.